These T cell receptor beta chains were read from a single sample in a study of blood T cell repertoires in COVID-19. Profiled with immunoSEQ multiplex PCR; TCRdb holds only in-frame clones, not every one. The repertoire holds 150,000 or so clones, with roughly nine tenths as singletons. The specimen was peripheral blood. All receptors derive from a woman aged 40 to 55 with acute or convalescent COVID-19. The CDR3 runs from the conserved cysteine through the conserved F or W. The D gene is left open where the match is weak. Clone size appears in some rows only: once, few, many, or a class for an expanded clone.

j_call | v_call | clone_size | d_call | cdr3_aa | cdr3_nt
TRBJ1-3 | TRBV4-2 | - | - | CASSQGGAGNTIYF | TGTGCCAGCAGCCAAGGGGGAGCTGGAAACACCATATATTTT
TRBJ2-7 | TRBV2 | - | - | CASDTLSYEQYF | TGTGCCTCGGACACATTGTCCTACGAGCAGTACTTC
TRBJ1-1 | TRBV27 | - | TRBD1 | CASSPDRDTEAFF | TGTGCCAGCAGTCCCGACAGGGACACTGAAGCTTTCTTT
TRBJ1-2 | TRBV5-1 | few | - | CASSAGPRELDYGYTF | TGCGCCAGCAGCGCGGGGCCGAGAGAACTCGACTATGGCTACACCTTC
TRBJ1-5 | TRBV28 | - | - | CASSFGGVSNQPQHF | TGTGCCAGCAGTTTCGGGGGGGTTAGCAATCAGCCCCAGCATTTT
TRBJ1-3 | TRBV7-2 | - | TRBD1 | CASRRTGVGNTIYF | TGTGCCAGCAGACGGACAGGGGTTGGAAACACCATATATTTT
TRBJ2-5 | TRBV3-1/TRBV3-2 | once | TRBD2 | CASSQFRGGYQETQYF | TGTGCCAGCAGCCAATTCCGGGGGGGGTACCAAGAGACCCAGTACTTC
TRBJ2-5 | TRBV27 | - | - | CASSLTGDIQETQYF | TGTGCCAGCAGTTTGACAGGCGACATCCAAGAGACCCAGTACTTC
TRBJ1-6 | TRBV5-1 | - | TRBD1 | CASSTGDSNSPLHF | TGCGCCAGCAGCACGGGGGACAGCAATTCACCCCTCCACTTT
TRBJ2-2 | TRBV5-1 | - | TRBD2 | CASSWTSGTNTGELFF | TGCGCCAGCAGCTGGACAAGCGGGACGAACACCGGGGAGCTGTTTTTT
TRBJ2-1 | TRBV24-1 | - | TRBD2 | CATSDSGGNNYNEQFF | TGTGCCACCAGTGATTCGGGAGGGAATAACTACAATGAGCAGTTCTTC
TRBJ2-5 | TRBV15 | - | TRBD2 | CATSRGLAGIQETQYF | TGTGCCACCAGCAGAGGACTAGCGGGGATTCAAGAGACCCAGTACTTC
TRBJ2-2 | TRBV29-1 | - | TRBD2 | CSVEDPTSGHTGELFF | TGCAGCGTTGAAGATCCGACTAGCGGGCACACCGGGGAGCTGTTTTTT
TRBJ2-7 | TRBV28 | - | - | CASRRTASYEQYF | TGTGCCAGCAGACGGACAGCCTCCTACGAGCAGTACTTC
TRBJ2-1 | TRBV6-5 | - | - | CASRGTLGYNEQFF | TGTGCCAGCAGGGGCACACTCGGTTACAATGAGCAGTTCTTC
TRBJ2-2 | TRBV27 | once | TRBD1 | CASSPSGQGLVGELFF | TGTGCCAGCAGTCCATCAGGACAGGGCCTCGTCGGGGAGCTGTTTTTT
TRBJ2-1 | TRBV28 | - | TRBD2 | CASALVAGGTKYNEQFF | TGTGCCAGCGCCCTAGTAGCGGGGGGAACTAAATACAATGAGCAGTTCTTC
TRBJ1-1 | TRBV4-1 | - | - | CASSQGSRTEAFF | TGCGCCAGCAGCCAAGGGTCACGGACTGAAGCTTTCTTT
TRBJ1-5 | TRBV7-8 | - | - | CASSFDRNSQPQHF | TGTGCCAGCAGCTTTGACAGAAACTCTCAGCCCCAGCATTTT
TRBJ1-2 | TRBV29-1 | - | - | CSVYRQDNYGYTF | TGCAGCGTTTATAGACAGGATAACTATGGCTACACCTTC
TRBJ1-1 | TRBV12-3/TRBV12-4 | - | - | CASSLRGTEAFF | TGTGCCAGCAGTTTAAGAGGGACTGAAGCTTTCTTT
TRBJ1-1 | TRBV4-1 | - | - | CASSAPTDVEAFF | TGCGCCAGCAGCGCTCCGACAGACGTTGAAGCTTTCTTT
TRBJ2-7 | TRBV9 | once | - | CASSVDIGDYEQYF | TGTGCCAGCAGCGTAGATATAGGGGACTACGAGCAGTACTTC
TRBJ1-6 | TRBV19 | - | TRBD1 | CASSRTGTGGLSPLHF | TGTGCCAGTAGTAGAACCGGGACAGGGGGCCTTTCACCCCTCCACTTT
TRBJ1-2 | TRBV30 | - | TRBD1 | CAWTRQGVEGYTF | TGTGCCTGGACCAGGCAGGGGGTCGAAGGCTACACCTTC
TRBJ1-5 | TRBV11-2 | - | - | CASSLNPGQNQPQHF | TGTGCCAGCAGCTTAAACCCGGGACAAAATCAGCCCCAGCATTTT
TRBJ2-3 | TRBV15 | - | TRBD1 | CATSRTGLTDTQYF | TGTGCCACCAGCAGGACAGGGCTCACAGATACGCAGTATTTT
TRBJ2-3 | TRBV7-8 | - | TRBD1 | CASRSSTGGYSTDTQYF | TGTGCCAGCAGGAGTTCGACAGGGGGCTATAGCACAGATACGCAGTATTTT
TRBJ2-2 | TRBV10-1 | - | - | CASSESGSDTGELFF | TGCGCCAGCAGTGAGAGCGGGTCCGACACCGGGGAGCTGTTTTTT
TRBJ2-5 | TRBV24-1 | - | - | CATSVSGMGETQYF | TGTGCCACCAGTGTCTCAGGGATGGGAGAGACCCAGTACTTC
TRBJ2-6 | TRBV21-1 | - | - | CASSKVGGRGQIAGANVLTF | TGTGCCAGCAGCAAAGTCGGCGGCAGGGGGCAAATTGCGGGCGCCAACGTCCTGACTTTC
TRBJ2-3 | TRBV2 | - | - | CASSAGRWSPDTQYF | TGTGCCAGCAGTGCGGGTCGCTGGAGCCCAGATACGCAGTATTTT
TRBJ2-7 | TRBV11-3 | - | TRBD2 | CASSAGTRGEQYF | TGTGCCAGCAGCGCCGGGACTAGGGGTGAGCAGTACTTC
TRBJ2-2 | TRBV5-1 | - | - | CASSINPRGTGELFF | TGCGCCAGCAGCATAAACCCTCGGGGCACCGGGGAGCTGTTTTTT
TRBJ2-7 | TRBV11-2 | - | - | CASSRLLSGTKSYEQYF | TGTGCCAGCAGCCGGTTACTGTCCGGGACAAAGTCCTACGAGCAGTACTTC
TRBJ2-6 | TRBV6-5 | - | - | CASRATSGANVLTF | TGTGCCAGCAGGGCAACCTCTGGGGCCAACGTCCTGACTTTC
TRBJ1-1 | TRBV18 | - | TRBD1 | CASSSMTGVAFF | TGTGCCAGCTCTTCGATGACAGGGGTGGCTTTCTTT
TRBJ1-4 | TRBV5-6 | - | - | CASSLVRRDEKLFF | TGTGCCAGCAGCTTGGTCAGGAGGGATGAAAAACTGTTTTTT
TRBJ2-3 | TRBV7-8 | - | - | CASSPTGNTQYF | TGTGCCAGCAGCCCGACTGGCAATACGCAGTATTTT
TRBJ2-7 | TRBV6-5 | - | - | CASSLTSLNYEQYF | TGTGCCAGCAGTCTAACTAGTCTCAACTACGAGCAGTACTTC
TRBJ2-1 | TRBV5-1 | - | TRBD2 | CASSEGTSAQSSYNEQFF | TGCGCCAGCAGCGAAGGGACTAGCGCACAGAGCTCCTACAATGAGCAGTTCTTC
TRBJ2-7 | TRBV11-2 | - | - | CASSLEGLYEQYF | TGTGCCAGCAGCTTAGAGGGACTCTACGAGCAGTACTTC
TRBJ2-3 | TRBV6-5 | - | TRBD2 | CASSYSTSGDTQYF | TGTGCCAGCAGTTACTCCACTAGCGGGGATACGCAGTATTTT
TRBJ2-7 | TRBV7-2 | - | TRBD2 | CASSVRGGRVGEQYF | TGTGCCAGCAGCGTAAGGGGCGGGAGGGTAGGCGAGCAGTACTTC
TRBJ2-7 | TRBV27 | - | - | CASSLLGREQYF | TGTGCCAGCAGTTTACTGGGGCGCGAGCAGTACTTC